Each of the 31 T cell receptor beta chains below was sequenced from the same sample in a study of shared clonotypes between healthy human individuals. TCRdb keeps only in-frame clones here, not all; method: immunoSEQ multiplex PCR. In the table there are millions of clones, approximately 93% of which are singletons. Sequencing used naive CD4+ T cells from PBMCs. Documented subset: CD45RA+ positively selected. The receptors originated from a man in his late teens or twenties in good health. Some clones in this sample may be carry-over from other donors' samples.

This sequence joins TRBV28 and TRBJ2-1, with D unclear. Germline V gene lookup returns CDR1 MDHEN and CDR2 SYDVKM. The CDR3 covers 14 residues. V was clipped by 6 bases and J by 7 bases, with 16 bases between them. The CDR3 DNA is TGTGCCAGCAGGATGAACCGTCCCTCAAATGAGCAGTTCTTC. Its translation: CASRMNRPSNEQFF. The variable domain in full, with the rest retrieved from reference TRBV28 and TRBJ2-1, is DVKVTQSSRYLVKRTGEKVFLECVQDMDHENMFWYRQDPGLGLRLIYFSYDVKMKEKGDIPEGYSVSREKKERFSLILESASTNQTSMYLCASRMNRPSNEQFFGPGTRLTVL.

This clone was seen just once. V gene TRBV28 combines with J gene TRBJ1-5; D is ambiguous. V lost 7 bases and J 0 bases, leaving 22 bases between the germline ends. The length of the CDR3 is 18 residues. From germline, CDR1 is MDHEN and CDR2 SYDVKM. The CDR3 loop reads CASNLKMLSGYSNQPQHF. In DNA, the CDR3 is TGTGCCAGCAACCTCAAGATGCTCTCTGGGTATAGCAATCAGCCCCAGCATTTT.

The chain recombines TRBV6-6 with TRBJ1-5; D is perhaps TRBD1 (5 bases). This CDR3 comprises 15 residues. With 5 bases removed from V and 2 bases from J, the gap between germline ends came to 13 bases. Germline CDR1 is MNHNY and CDR2 is SVGAGI (reference sequence). CDR3 sequence: CASSAPDRGNQPQHF. In DNA, the CDR3 is TGTGCCAGCAGTGCTCCAGACAGAGGCAATCAGCCCCAGCATTTT.

The gene calls are TRBV4-2 and TRBJ2-3; D possibly corresponds to TRBD2 (6 bases). The CDR3 is 14 amino acids. V lost 1 base and J 4 bases, leaving 9 bases between the germline ends. CDR1 and CDR2 from the germline V gene are LGHNA and YNFKEQ. The CDR3 region is CASSQVRESDTQYF. Here the CDR3 DNA reads TGTGCCAGCAGCCAAGTCCGGGAGTCAGATACGCAGTATTTT.

V is TRBV29-1 and J is TRBJ2-1; 7 bases match TRBD1. The germline V gene encodes CDR1 SQVTM and CDR2 ANQGSEA. Trimming cost V 6 bases and J 0 bases; bases outside gene matches: 5. CDR3 size: 14 residues. The DNA of the CDR3 is TGCAGCGTCCAGACAGGGAGCTCCTACAATGAGCAGTTCTTC. Amino acids: CSVQTGSSYNEQFF.

The V call is TRBV6-1, the J call TRBJ2-7, with D possibly matching TRBD2 (6 bases). V was pared by 2 bases and J by 5 bases, with 16 bases between. The germline CDR1 and CDR2 sequences are MNHNS and SASEGT. The CDR3 has 15 amino acids. The CDR3: CASSEIRGNRDEQYF. Written as DNA, the CDR3 is TGTGCCAGCAGTGAAATCCGGGGGAATCGGGACGAGCAGTACTTC.

This sequence joins TRBV9 and TRBJ1-1; tentatively, D is TRBD1 (6 bases). Germline values: CDR1 SGDLS, CDR2 YYNGEE. The CDR3 is 15 residues long. V lost 1 base, J lost 4 bases, and 14 bases lay in between. The chain's CDR3 is CASSVQGTLGTEAFF. In DNA form, the CDR3 reads TGTGCCAGCAGCGTACAGGGGACTTTGGGCACTGAAGCTTTCTTT.

The genes are TRBV2 and TRBJ2-2; no reliable D call. The germline V gene encodes CDR1 SNHLY and CDR2 FYNNEI. Trimming cost V 4 bases and J 5 bases, with 8 bases left between them. The CDR3 totals 13 residues. The CDR3 is CASSGESTGELFF. In DNA form, the CDR3 reads TGTGCCAGCAGTGGAGAGTCTACCGGGGAGCTGTTTTTT.

J is TRBJ1-2 and V is TRBV7-3, with D unresolved. CDR3 length: 14 residues. V shed 4 bases and J shed 8 bases, with 17 bases lying between them. Germline CDR1 and CDR2: SGHTA and FQGTGA. The CDR3 reads CASSSTDSVGGYTF. DNA of the CDR3: TGTGCCAGCAGCTCCACTGATTCTGTGGGAGGCTACACCTTC.

The J gene is TRBJ2-7, the V gene TRBV6-6, with 11 positions matching TRBD2. In germline, CDR1 is MNHNY, CDR2 SVGAGI (reference sequence). This CDR3 has 14 amino acids. Trimming took 7 bases from V and 6 from J; bases not matched to a gene: 8. The CDR3 DNA reads as TGTGCCAGCACCGCGACTAGCGGGACCCTCGAGCAGTACTTC. This translates into CASTATSGTLEQYF.

The chain couples TRBV10-3 to TRBJ1-5; no clear D. The CDR3 totals 14 residues. CDR1 and CDR2 (germline): ENHRY, SYGVKD. V gave up 6 bases and J gave up 2 bases, with 11 bases separating them. CDR3 in amino acids: CAIRGSRGNQPQHF. The CDR3 DNA follows: TGTGCCATCAGGGGGTCGCGTGGCAATCAGCCCCAGCATTTT.

This clone was observed once. The identical CDR3 is also encoded by other nucleotide sequences in the sample. The CDR3 sequence is CASSVGLADTQYF. The CDR3 nucleotides are TGTGCCAGCAGCGTAGGACTAGCAGATACGCAGTATTTT. The rearrangement links TRBV9 to TRBJ2-3; weak D call: TRBD2 (6 bases). Germline V gives CDR1 SGDLS, CDR2 YYNGEE. The CDR3 has 13 amino acids. Trimming pared 0 bases from V and 4 bases from J, leaving 6 bases between.

The genes are TRBV9 and TRBJ1-1; D is uncertain. From germline, CDR1 is SGDLS and CDR2 YYNGEE. The length of the CDR3 is 15 residues. The germline V and J ends were trimmed by 1 base and 1 base, with 11 bases remaining between them. The chain's CDR3 is CASSVKAHSNTEAFF. In DNA, the CDR3 is TGTGCCAGCAGCGTAAAGGCACACTCGAACACTGAAGCTTTCTTT.

The V and J genes are TRBV15 and TRBJ2-1; D ambiguous. Trimming left V 0 bases short and J 10 bases short, with 10 bases between. The CDR3 spans 13 residues. The germline gives CDR1 LNHNV, CDR2 YYDKDF (reference sequence). The CDR3 region has the DNA TGTGCCACCAGCAGAGATCGCCTCGGGGAGCAGTTCTTC. Amino acids: CATSRDRLGEQFF.

The chain couples TRBV11-3 to TRBJ2-1; D remains unclear. Trimming pared 8 bases from V and 6 bases from J, leaving 20 bases between. This CDR3 comprises 15 residues. Per germline, CDR1 SGHNT and CDR2 YENEEA. DNA of the CDR3: TGTGCCAGCCCCACCCTCGGGTTTCAACCCAATGAGCAGTTCTTC. It translates to CASPTLGFQPNEQFF.

This clone was found once. V and J are TRBV6-5 and TRBJ1-5, with 8 bases identical to TRBD1. CDR3 size: 14 residues. CDR1 is MNHEY and CDR2 is SVGAGI in the germline V gene. Losses at the gene ends were 6 bases for V and 5 bases for J; bases not matched to a gene: 6. The CDR3 loop is CASRPGQGHQPQHF. Written as DNA, the CDR3 is TGTGCCAGCAGACCCGGACAGGGACATCAGCCCCAGCATTTT.

With regard to this clone: The sample carries other DNA sequences with the same CDR3. The chain links TRBV12-5 to TRBJ2-5, with D unresolved. The CDR3 is made up of 12 amino acids. Germline lookup yields CDR1 LGHNT and CDR2 FRNRAP. V was trimmed by 2 bases and J by 5 bases, leaving 6 bases between them. Written as DNA, the CDR3 is TGTGCTAGTGGTTTGTCTGGGGAGACCCAGTACTTC. Its protein is CASGLSGETQYF.

V gene TRBV7-2 combines with J gene TRBJ2-7; the D gene is possibly TRBD1 (5 bases). CDR1 is SGHTA, CDR2 FQGNSA, per germline. The ends were cut back, 5 bases at V and 6 bases at J, with 20 bases in the middle. This CDR3 is built from 15 residues. CDR3 nucleotides: TGTGCCAGCAGCCCCCGTTATTGGGGCCTAGGCGAGCAGTACTTC. Its protein product is CASSPRYWGLGEQYF.

The rearrangement joins TRBV7-3 to TRBJ1-1; maybe TRBD1 (5 bases). Trimming stripped 2 bases from V and 6 bases from J, with 13 bases between. This CDR3 spans 14 amino acids. CDR1 and CDR2 (germline): SGHTA, FQGTGA. The CDR3 spells CASSLGAGKAEAFF. The CDR3 DNA follows: TGTGCCAGCAGCTTAGGGGCAGGGAAGGCTGAAGCTTTCTTT.

This sequence joins TRBV4-1 and TRBJ2-5, with TRBD1 identical over 12 bases. Germline lookup yields CDR1 MGHRA and CDR2 YSYEKL. V dropped 1 base and J dropped 5; count of bases not matched to a gene: 8. There are 17 residues in the CDR3. The chain's CDR3 is CASSQGWGTGGRETQYF. In nucleotides, the CDR3 is TGCGCCAGCAGCCAAGGTTGGGGGACAGGGGGCCGCGAGACCCAGTACTTC.

The chain's CDR3 is CASSRGTVGTDTQYF. CDR3 sequence (DNA): TGTGCCAGCAGCCGTGGGACAGTTGGCACAGATACGCAGTATTTT. This rearrangement joins TRBV14 to TRBJ2-3; 7 bases match TRBD1. Germline values: CDR1 SGHDN, CDR2 FVKESK. The junction had 5 bases not matched to a gene; V was cut back by 4 bases and J by 1 base. This CDR3 comprises 15 residues.

The chain links TRBV5-1 to TRBJ2-1, with D possibly being TRBD1 (6 bases). This CDR3 region has 15 residues. Trimming pared 4 bases from V and 5 bases from J, leaving 16 bases between. Germline V gene sequence: CDR1 SGHRS, CDR2 YFSETQ. The CDR3 protein is CASSANRVGDNEQFF. In DNA form, the CDR3 reads TGCGCCAGCAGCGCCAACAGGGTAGGGGACAATGAGCAGTTCTTC. The variable domain in full, with the rest retrieved from reference TRBV5-1 and TRBJ2-1, is KAGVTQTPRYLIKTRGQQVTLSCSPISGHRSVSWYQQTPGQGLQFLFEYFSETQRNKGNFPGRFSGRQFSNSRSEMNVSTLELGDSALYLCASSANRVGDNEQFFGPGTRLTVL.

The count of this clone is one. The CDR3 DNA follows: TGTGCCAGCAGTTACTCGATGACAGGGGGGACCGGGGAGCTGTTTTTT. This codes for CASSYSMTGGTGELFF. The V call is TRBV6-6, the J call TRBJ2-2, with 9 bases lining up with TRBD1. The V gene's germline CDR1 is MNHNY and CDR2 SVGAGI (reference sequence). CDR3 size: 16 residues. Germline trimming cut 0 bases from V and 5 bases from J; bases unmatched to any gene: 4.

This clone was seen a single time. J is TRBJ2-7 and V is TRBV5-1; 15 bases are shared with TRBD2. Trimming at V came to 2 bases and at J to 2 bases, leaving 2 bases not matched to a gene. Germline values: CDR1 SGHRS, CDR2 YFSETQ. This CDR3 region has 16 residues. CDR3 residues: CASSFRTSGRAYEQYF. For the CDR3, the DNA is TGCGCCAGCAGCTTTCGGACTAGCGGGAGGGCCTACGAGCAGTACTTC.

The chain joins TRBV7-9 to TRBJ1-3; D may be TRBD1 (6 bases). CDR3 length: 18 amino acids. The V gene's germline CDR1 is SEHNR and CDR2 FQNEAQ (reference sequence). V lost 0 bases to trimming and J lost 8 bases, with 23 bases between them. CDR3 sequence reads: CASSLAPLTGRAIDTIYF. DNA of the CDR3: TGTGCCAGCAGCTTAGCCCCCCTGACAGGTCGGGCGATAGACACCATATATTTT.

The genes are TRBV5-1 and TRBJ2-2; weak D call: TRBD2 (6 bases). The CDR3 is 15 amino acids. Per germline, CDR1 SGHRS and CDR2 YFSETQ. V was clipped by 5 bases and J by 5 bases, with 16 bases between them. CDR3: CASSSDPGGTGELFF. The DNA of the CDR3 is TGCGCCAGCAGTTCGGACCCCGGAGGGACCGGGGAGCTGTTTTTT.

The chain combines TRBV7-8 with TRBJ2-7; TRBD2 aligns across 14 bases. CDR3 length: 17 amino acids. V trimming: 5 bases; J trimming: 2 bases; junction bases outside the gene matches: 8. Germline V CDR1 and CDR2: SGHVS, FQNEAQ. The CDR3 DNA sequence: TGTGCCAGCAGCGGACCCGGGACTAGCGGGAGTACCTACGAGCAGTACTTC. Its protein is CASSGPGTSGSTYEQYF.

The chain joins TRBV19 to TRBJ2-1; 14 bases line up with TRBD2. CDR3 length: 17 amino acids. V dropped 4 bases and J dropped 10; count of bases not matched to a gene: 12. CDR1 LNHDA and CDR2 SQIVND come from the germline V gene (reference sequence). Here the CDR3 reads CASSNDPGLAGVQEQFF. In nucleotides, the CDR3 is TGTGCCAGTAGTAATGACCCGGGACTAGCGGGAGTTCAAGAGCAGTTCTTC.

This rearrangement joins TRBV10-2 to TRBJ2-1; 10 bases align to TRBD2. From germline, CDR1 is WSHSY and CDR2 SAAADI. There are 16 residues in the CDR3. Trimming took 3 bases from V and 6 from J; bases not matched to a gene: 8. The chain's CDR3 is CASSDHGASGSNEQFF. DNA of the CDR3: TGCGCCAGCAGTGACCACGGAGCTAGCGGGAGCAATGAGCAGTTCTTC.

The chain employs TRBV5-6 and TRBJ1-1, with a weak D call TRBD1 (6 bases). Trimming removed 3 bases from V and 6 bases from J, with 9 bases in between. There are 12 residues in the CDR3. Germline V lookup: CDR1 SGHDT, CDR2 YYEEEE. The CDR3 DNA sequence: TGTGCCAGCAGCTCCCACAGGGCTGAAGCTTTCTTT. Protein sequence: CASSSHRAEAFF.

The chain links TRBV11-2 to TRBJ2-1; the match to TRBD1 covers 10 bases. CDR3 length: 15 amino acids. CDR1 SGHAT and CDR2 FQNNGV come from the germline V gene. Trimming at V came to 5 bases and at J to 5 bases, leaving 6 bases not matched to a gene. For the CDR3, the DNA is TGTGCCAGCAGCCCGAGACAGGGGGCGCACAATGAGCAGTTCTTC. It encodes CASSPRQGAHNEQFF.